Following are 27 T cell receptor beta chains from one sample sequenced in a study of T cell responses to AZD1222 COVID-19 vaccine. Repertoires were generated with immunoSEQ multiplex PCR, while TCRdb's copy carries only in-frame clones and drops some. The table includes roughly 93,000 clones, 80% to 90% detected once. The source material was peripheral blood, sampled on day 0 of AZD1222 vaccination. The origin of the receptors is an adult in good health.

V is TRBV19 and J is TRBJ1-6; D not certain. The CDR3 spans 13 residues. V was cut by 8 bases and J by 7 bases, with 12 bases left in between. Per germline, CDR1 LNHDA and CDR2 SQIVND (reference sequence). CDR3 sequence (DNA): TGTGCCAGTGGAGACACCAAGAATTCACCCCTCCACTTT. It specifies CASGDTKNSPLHF.

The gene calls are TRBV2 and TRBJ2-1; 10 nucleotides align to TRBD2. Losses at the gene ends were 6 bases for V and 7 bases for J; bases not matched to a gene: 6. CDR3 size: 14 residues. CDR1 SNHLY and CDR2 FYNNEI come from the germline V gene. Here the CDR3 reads CASSAGTSANEQFF. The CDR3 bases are TGTGCCAGCAGCGCCGGGACTAGCGCGAATGAGCAGTTCTTC.

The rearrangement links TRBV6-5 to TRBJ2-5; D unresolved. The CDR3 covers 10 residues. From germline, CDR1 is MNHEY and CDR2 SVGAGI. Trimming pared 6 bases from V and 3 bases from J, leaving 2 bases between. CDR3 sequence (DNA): TGTGCCAGCAGGAAAGAGACCCAGTACTTC. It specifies CASRKETQYF.

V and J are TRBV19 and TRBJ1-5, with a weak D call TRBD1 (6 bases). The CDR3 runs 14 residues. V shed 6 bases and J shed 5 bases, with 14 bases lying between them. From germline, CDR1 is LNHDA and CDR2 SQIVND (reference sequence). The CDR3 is CASRVTGSDQPQHF. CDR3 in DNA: TGTGCCAGTAGGGTAACAGGGTCGGATCAGCCCCAGCATTTT. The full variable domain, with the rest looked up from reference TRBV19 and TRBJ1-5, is DGGITQSPKYLFRKEGQNVTLSCEQNLNHDAMYWYRQDPGQGLRLIYYSQIVNDFQKGDIAEGYSVSREKKESFPLTVTSAQKNPTAFYLCASRVTGSDQPQHFGDGTRLSIL.

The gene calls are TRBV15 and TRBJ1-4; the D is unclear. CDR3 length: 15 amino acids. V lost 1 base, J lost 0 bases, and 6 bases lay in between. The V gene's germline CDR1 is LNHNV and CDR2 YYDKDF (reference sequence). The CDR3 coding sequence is TGTGCCACCAGCAGAGCGAGTGCAACTAATGAAAAACTGTTTTTT. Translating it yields CATSRASATNEKLFF.

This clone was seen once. This chain's CDR3 is CASSLIGTGNEQFF. CDR3 coding DNA: TGTGCCAGCAGCCTTATCGGGACAGGGAATGAGCAGTTCTTC. The chain joins TRBV3-1 (or the pseudogene TRBV3-2) to TRBJ2-1; 9 bases match TRBD1. The CDR3 extends over 14 amino acids. Germline V gene sequence: CDR1 LGHDT, CDR2 YNNKEL (reference sequence). The V and J ends lost 4 bases and 7 bases, in that order; junction bases with no gene match: 5.

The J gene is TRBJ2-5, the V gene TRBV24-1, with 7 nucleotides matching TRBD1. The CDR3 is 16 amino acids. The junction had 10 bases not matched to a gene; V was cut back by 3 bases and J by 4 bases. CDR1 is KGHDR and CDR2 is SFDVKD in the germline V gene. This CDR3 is CATSDRQGVVLETQYF. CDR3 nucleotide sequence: TGTGCCACCAGTGATAGACAGGGAGTGGTATTAGAGACCCAGTACTTC.

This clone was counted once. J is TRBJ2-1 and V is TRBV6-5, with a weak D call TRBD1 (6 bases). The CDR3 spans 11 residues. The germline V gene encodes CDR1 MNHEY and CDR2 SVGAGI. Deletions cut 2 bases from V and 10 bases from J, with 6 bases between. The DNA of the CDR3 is TGTGCCAGCAGTTACGGGACAGAGCAGTTCTTC. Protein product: CASSYGTEQFF.

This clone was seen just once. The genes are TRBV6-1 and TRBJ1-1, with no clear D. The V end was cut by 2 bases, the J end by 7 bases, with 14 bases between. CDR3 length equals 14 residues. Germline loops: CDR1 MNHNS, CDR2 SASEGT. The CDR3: CASSETLRAGEAFF. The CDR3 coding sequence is TGTGCCAGCAGTGAAACCCTCCGGGCGGGTGAAGCTTTCTTT.

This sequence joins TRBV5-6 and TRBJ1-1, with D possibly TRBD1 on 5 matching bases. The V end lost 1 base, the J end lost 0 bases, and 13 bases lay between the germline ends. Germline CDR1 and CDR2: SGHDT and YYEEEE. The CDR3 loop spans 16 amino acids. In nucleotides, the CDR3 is TGTGCCAGCAGCTTGACGACAGCACATTTGAACACTGAAGCTTTCTTT. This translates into CASSLTTAHLNTEAFF.

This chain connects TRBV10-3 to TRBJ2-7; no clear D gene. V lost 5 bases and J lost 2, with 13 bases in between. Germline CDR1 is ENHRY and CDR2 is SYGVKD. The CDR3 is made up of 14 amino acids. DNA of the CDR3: TGTGCCATCAGTACGACCGGGTCAACCTACGAGCAGTACTTC. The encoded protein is CAISTTGSTYEQYF.

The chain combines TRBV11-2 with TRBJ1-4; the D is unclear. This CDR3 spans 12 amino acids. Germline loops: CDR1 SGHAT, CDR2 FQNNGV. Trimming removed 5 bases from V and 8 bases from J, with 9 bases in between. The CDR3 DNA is TGTGCCAGCAGCGCAGTGGGAGAAAAACTGTTTTTT. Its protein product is CASSAVGEKLFF.

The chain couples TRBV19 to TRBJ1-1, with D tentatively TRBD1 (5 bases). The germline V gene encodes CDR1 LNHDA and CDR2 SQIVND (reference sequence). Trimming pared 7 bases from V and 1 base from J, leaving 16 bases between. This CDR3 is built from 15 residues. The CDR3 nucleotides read TGTGCCAGTAAGAGGGGAGACAGCGGGAACACTGAAGCTTTCTTT. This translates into CASKRGDSGNTEAFF.

DNA for the CDR3: TGTGCCAGCAGCATCGGGACCGCTAGCACAGATACGCAGTATTTT. Its translation: CASSIGTASTDTQYF. This sequence joins TRBV5-4 and TRBJ2-3; D tentatively reads TRBD1 or TRBD2 (5 bases each). This CDR3 has 15 residues. V was shortened by 4 bases and J by 0 bases, with 12 bases between the two germline ends. The germline CDR1 and CDR2 sequences are SGHNT and YYREEE (reference sequence).

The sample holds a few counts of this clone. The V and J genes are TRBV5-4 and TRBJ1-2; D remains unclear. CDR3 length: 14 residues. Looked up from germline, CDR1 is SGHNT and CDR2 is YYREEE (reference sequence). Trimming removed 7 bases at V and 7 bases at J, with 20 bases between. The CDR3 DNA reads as TGTGCCAGCCAGCCCGGGTCCTCTCCCTCTGGCTACACCTTC. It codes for CASQPGSSPSGYTF.

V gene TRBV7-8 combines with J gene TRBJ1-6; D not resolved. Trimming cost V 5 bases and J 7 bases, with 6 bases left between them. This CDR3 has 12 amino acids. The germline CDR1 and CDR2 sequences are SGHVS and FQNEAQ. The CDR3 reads CASSLRNSPLHF. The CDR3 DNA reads TGTGCCAGCAGCCTCCGGAATTCACCCCTCCACTTT.

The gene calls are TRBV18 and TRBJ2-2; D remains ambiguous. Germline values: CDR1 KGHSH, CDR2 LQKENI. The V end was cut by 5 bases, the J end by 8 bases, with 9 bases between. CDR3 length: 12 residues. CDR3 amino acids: CASSAVTGELFF. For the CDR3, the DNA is TGTGCCAGCTCAGCCGTAACAGGGGAGCTGTTTTTT.

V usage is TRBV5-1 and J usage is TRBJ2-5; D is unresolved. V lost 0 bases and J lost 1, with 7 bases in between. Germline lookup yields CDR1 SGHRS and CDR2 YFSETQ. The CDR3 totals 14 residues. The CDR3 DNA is TGCGCCAGCAGCTTGGGCCAGGTCCAAGAGACCCAGTACTTC. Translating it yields CASSLGQVQETQYF. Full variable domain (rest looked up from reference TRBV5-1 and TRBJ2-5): KAGVTQTPRYLIKTRGQQVTLSCSPISGHRSVSWYQQTPGQGLQFLFEYFSETQRNKGNFPGRFSGRQFSNSRSEMNVSTLELGDSALYLCASSLGQVQETQYFGPGTRLLVL.

DNA for the CDR3: TGCGCCAGCAGCTTGGCCGTACAGGTCAGCAGTAATGAAAAACTGTTTTTT. Translation gives CASSLAVQVSSNEKLFF. This chain uses TRBV5-1 with TRBJ1-4, with D maybe TRBD1 (5 bases). This CDR3 comprises 17 residues. The V end lost 0 bases, the J end lost 4 bases, and 16 bases lay between the germline ends. The germline gives CDR1 SGHRS, CDR2 YFSETQ.

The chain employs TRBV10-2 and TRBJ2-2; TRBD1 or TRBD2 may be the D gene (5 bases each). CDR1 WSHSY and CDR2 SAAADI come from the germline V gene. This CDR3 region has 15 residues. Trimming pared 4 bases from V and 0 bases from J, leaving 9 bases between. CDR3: CASSVRDPNTGELFF. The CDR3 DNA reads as TGCGCCAGCAGTGTGAGGGACCCGAACACCGGGGAGCTGTTTTTT.

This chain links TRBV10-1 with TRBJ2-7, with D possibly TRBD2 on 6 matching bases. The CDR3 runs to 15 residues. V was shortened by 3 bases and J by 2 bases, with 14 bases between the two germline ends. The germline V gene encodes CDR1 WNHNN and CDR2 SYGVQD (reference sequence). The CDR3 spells CASSDGGGIPYEQYF. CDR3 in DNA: TGCGCCAGCAGTGACGGTGGCGGGATTCCCTACGAGCAGTACTTC.

Here the CDR3 reads CASSLISGNTIYF. The CDR3 DNA reads TGTGCCAGCAGCTTAATCTCTGGAAACACCATATATTTT. V gene TRBV11-2 combines with J gene TRBJ1-3, with D uncertain. Germline V gene data show CDR1 as SGHAT and CDR2 as FQNNGV. This CDR3 has 13 residues. V was trimmed by 2 bases and J by 0 bases, leaving 2 bases between them.

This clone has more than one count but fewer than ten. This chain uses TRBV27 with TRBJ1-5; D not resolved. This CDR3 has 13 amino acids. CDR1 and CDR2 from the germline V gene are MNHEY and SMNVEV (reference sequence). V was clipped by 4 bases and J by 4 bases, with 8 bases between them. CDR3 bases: TGTGCCAGCAGTTGGGCAGCAAATCAGCCCCAGCATTTT. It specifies CASSWAANQPQHF.

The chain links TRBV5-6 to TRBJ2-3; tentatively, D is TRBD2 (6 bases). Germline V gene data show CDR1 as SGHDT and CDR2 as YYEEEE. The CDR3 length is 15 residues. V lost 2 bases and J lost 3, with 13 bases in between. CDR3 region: CASSFGGRITDTQYF. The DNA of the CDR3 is TGTGCCAGCAGCTTTGGGGGGAGAATTACAGATACGCAGTATTTT.

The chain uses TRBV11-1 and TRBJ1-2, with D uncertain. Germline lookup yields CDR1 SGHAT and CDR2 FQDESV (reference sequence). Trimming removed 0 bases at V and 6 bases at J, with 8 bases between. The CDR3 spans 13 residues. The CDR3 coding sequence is TGTGCCAGCAGCTTAGCGGTCGGACATGGCTACACCTTC. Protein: CASSLAVGHGYTF.

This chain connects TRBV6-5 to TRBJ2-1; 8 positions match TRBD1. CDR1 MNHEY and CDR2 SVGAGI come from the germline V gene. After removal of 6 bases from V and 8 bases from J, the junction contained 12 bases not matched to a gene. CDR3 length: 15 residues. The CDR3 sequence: CASSPAGQGVHEQFF. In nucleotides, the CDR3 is TGTGCCAGCAGCCCAGCCGGACAGGGTGTCCATGAGCAGTTCTTC.

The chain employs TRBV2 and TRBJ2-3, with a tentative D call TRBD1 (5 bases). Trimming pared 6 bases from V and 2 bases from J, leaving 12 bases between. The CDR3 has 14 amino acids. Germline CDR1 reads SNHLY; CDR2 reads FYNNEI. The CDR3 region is CASRRTGLTDTQYF. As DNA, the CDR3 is TGTGCCAGCAGAAGAACAGGCCTCACAGATACGCAGTATTTT.